The clone carrying this T cell receptor (beta chain) was seen just once. The antigen remains unidentified. The CDR3 covers 16 residues. Germline CDR1 reads SGHNT; CDR2 reads YYREEE (reference sequence). Trimming removed 0 bases from V and 4 bases from J; junction bases left unmatched: 9. This sample was included in a study of long-term antiretroviral therapy in people with HIV. General study results and limits: Repertoire dominance by clones expanded before ART was seen at all time points.

A v3.0 immunoSEQ assay was performed at survey level. The assay was immunoSEQ multiplex PCR, and TCRdb's table has in-frame clones only and misses some. This repertoire shows 40,000 or so clones, less than 90% found once; its top ten account for less than 8%. The receptor was derived from a man aged 18-30 years with HIV. This chain uses TRBV5-4 with TRBJ2-5; 7 bases match TRBD1. Sequences were derived from unsorted PBMCs, sampled 1 year after starting antiretroviral therapy. The CDR3 loop is CASSLAPQGERETQYF. The CDR3 DNA reads as TGTGCCAGCAGCTTGGCCCCGCAGGGGGAGCGAGAGACCCAGTACTTC.